The rows below give T cell receptor beta chains drawn from one sample of a study of blood T cell repertoires in COVID-19. Generated by immunoSEQ multiplex PCR, the TCRdb table keeps only in-frame clones and is missing some. The sample includes about 68,000 clones, about 86% seen only once; the top ten take more than 1.4%. Material for sequencing was peripheral blood. These receptors came from a woman aged 55-69 years with acute or convalescent COVID-19. The CDR3 runs from the conserved cysteine through the conserved F or W. A D gene is named only where the DNA matches it firmly. Clone size appears in some rows only: once, few, many, or a class for an expanded clone.

V	D	size	J	CDR3	DNA
TRBV5-4	.	.	TRBJ2-7	CASSLVSGMRDEQYF	TGTGCCAGCAGCTTGGTGTCCGGGATGAGGGACGAGCAGTACTTC
TRBV9	TRBD2	.	TRBJ2-1	CASSETSTFEQFF	TGTGCCAGCAGCGAGACTAGCACGTTTGAGCAGTTCTTC
TRBV15	.	.	TRBJ1-2	CATSPPGSLGYTF	TGTGCCACCAGCCCTCCCGGGAGTCTCGGCTACACCTTC
TRBV7-6	TRBD1	.	TRBJ2-6	CASGGTGVTGANVLTF	TGTGCCAGCGGTGGGACAGGGGTTACTGGGGCCAACGTCCTGACTTTC
TRBV19	.	.	TRBJ1-5	CASSIGLNFEKPQHF	TGTGCCAGTAGTATAGGACTCAATTTTGAGAAGCCCCAGCATTTT
TRBV5-1	.	.	TRBJ1-5	CASSLGGYNQPQHF	TGCGCCAGCAGCTTAGGCGGATACAATCAGCCCCAGCATTTT
TRBV29-1	.	.	TRBJ2-2	CSVGGPGGELFF	TGCAGCGTTGGGGGGCCTGGCGGGGAGCTGTTTTTT
TRBV6-5	TRBD1	.	TRBJ1-2	CASSEGQGIYYGYTF	TGTGCCAGCAGCGAGGGACAGGGCATTTACTATGGCTACACCTTC
TRBV28	.	.	TRBJ2-5	CASSLARGRETQYF	TGTGCCAGCAGTTTAGCCAGGGGACGGGAGACCCAGTACTTC
TRBV29-1	TRBD2	.	TRBJ2-5	CSVAGGRPGETQYF	TGCAGCGTGGCGGGAGGGAGGCCAGGGGAGACCCAGTACTTC
TRBV30	.	many	TRBJ1-2	CAWKTEANYGYTF	TGTGCCTGGAAAACAGAAGCTAACTATGGCTACACCTTC
TRBV15	.	.	TRBJ1-5	CATSRANQPQHF	TGTGCCACCAGCAGGGCCAATCAGCCCCAGCATTTT
TRBV21-1	.	.	TRBJ1-2	CASSKGSGTAFYGYTF	TGTGCCAGCAGCAAAGGGTCCGGGACAGCGTTCTATGGCTACACCTTC
TRBV5-4	TRBD2	.	TRBJ2-7	CASSRGGDQTLEQYF	TGTGCCAGCAGCCGCGGGGGGGACCAGACACTCGAGCAGTACTTC
TRBV5-4	TRBD2	.	TRBJ2-2	CASRAWLAGGPGGELFF	TGTGCCAGCCGAGCTTGGCTAGCGGGGGGGCCGGGCGGGGAGCTGTTTTTT
TRBV5-1	TRBD2	.	TRBJ2-3	CASSPGLAGTTDTQYF	TGCGCCAGCAGCCCAGGACTAGCGGGGACGACAGATACGCAGTATTTT
TRBV6-6	.	.	TRBJ1-2	CASSSGGGGLLGYTF	TGTGCCAGCAGTTCGGGAGGAGGGGGACTGCTTGGCTACACCTTC
TRBV18	.	once	TRBJ1-1	CASSSTGNTEAFF	TGTGCCAGCTCCTCGACAGGGAACACTGAAGCTTTCTTT
TRBV3-1/TRBV3-2	.	.	TRBJ1-6	CASSYREYNSPLHF	TGTGCCAGCAGCTACAGGGAATATAATTCACCCCTCCACTTT
TRBV18	.	.	TRBJ1-5	CASSRDREWGNQPQHF	TGTGCCAGCTCACGCGACCGGGAATGGGGTAATCAGCCCCAGCATTTT
TRBV27	TRBD1	.	TRBJ2-7	CASRSLYRDRESYEQYF	TGTGCCAGCAGGTCACTTTATCGGGACAGGGAATCCTACGAGCAGTACTTC
TRBV6-5	.	.	TRBJ1-2	CASSWDKNYGYTF	TGTGCCAGCAGTTGGGACAAGAACTATGGCTACACCTTC
TRBV6-5	TRBD2	.	TRBJ2-2	CAGSGGRNTGELFF	TGTGCCGGAAGCGGGGGGCGGAACACCGGGGAGCTGTTTTTT
TRBV30	.	.	TRBJ1-1	CAWNFQGLANTEAFF	TGTGCCTGGAATTTCCAGGGGTTAGCGAACACTGAAGCTTTCTTT
TRBV13	TRBD1	.	TRBJ1-6	CASSRRTGRVNSPLHF	TGTGCCAGCAGCAGGCGGACAGGGAGGGTAAATTCACCCCTCCACTTT
TRBV5-1	.	.	TRBJ2-3	CASMDSYSTDTQYF	TGCGCCAGCATGGACAGCTATAGCACAGATACGCAGTATTTT
TRBV6-5	.	.	TRBJ2-3	CASSGVPTDTQYF	TGTGCCAGCTCCGGGGTACCCACAGATACGCAGTATTTT
TRBV28	.	.	TRBJ1-1	CASSSLGGRTEAFF	TGTGCCAGCAGTTCCCTCGGCGGGCGGACTGAAGCTTTCTTT
TRBV19	.	.	TRBJ2-7	CASSISLRYEQYF	TGTGCCAGTAGTATATCTCTCCGCTACGAGCAGTACTTC
TRBV15	.	.	TRBJ2-5	CATSRVYGFQETQYF	TGTGCCACCAGCAGAGTCTACGGTTTCCAAGAGACCCAGTACTTC